Listed below are T cell receptor beta chains from one sample, sequenced in a study of T cell repertoires in cytomegalovirus infection. TCRdb called the reads again in MiXCR, with one record for every CDR3 protein. The table records under 250,000 distinct CDR3 sequences, 12% of them present only once. The sample was PBMCs. The receptor source for this set is a human donor in good health (CMV status not recorded). Some clones in this sample may be carry-over from other donors' samples. Both conserved end residues are part of each CDR3. The order of the fields is D gene, V gene, J gene, CDR3 protein. The D gene is left open where the match is weak.

>TRBD2|TRBV25-1|TRBJ2-7
CASSTGLATHEQYF
>TRBD1|TRBV27|TRBJ1-5
CASSERTGQPQHF
>TRBD1|TRBV29-1|TRBJ2-1
CSVRQGNREQFF
>TRBD1|TRBV4-3|TRBJ1-1
CASSHRDRDGTEAFF
>TRBD2|TRBV7-8|TRBJ2-1
CASSLGIAGARDEQFF
>.|TRBV10-3|TRBJ1-1
CAISEVANVEAFF
>.|TRBV7-2|TRBJ1-1
CASSLFTENTEAFF
>.|TRBV25-1|TRBJ2-5
CASSEFVGGLETQYF
>TRBD1|TRBV7-3|TRBJ2-3
CASSRTGAGDTQYF
>TRBD2|TRBV5-4|TRBJ2-3
CASSWGGTDTQYF
>TRBD1|TRBV3-1|TRBJ1-1
CASTPRTGRTEAFF
>TRBD2|TRBV7-2|TRBJ2-3
CASSLGGSGSADTQYF
>.|TRBV24-1|TRBJ2-5
CATSDSATGQETQYF
>.|TRBV7-9|TRBJ1-2
CASSLDRMGGYTF
>.|TRBV7-2|TRBJ2-7
CASSLVGVEQYF
>.|TRBV2|TRBJ2-5
CASSDPRQQETQYF
>.|TRBV18|TRBJ2-7
CASSEDGVSYEQYF
>TRBD1|TRBV6-2/TRBV6-3|TRBJ1-5
CASSSHWDRARNQPQHF
>.|TRBV7-6|TRBJ1-3
CASSPRYGNTIYF
>.|TRBV7-9|TRBJ2-1
CASSRPGVYNEQFF
>TRBD2|TRBV7-2|TRBJ2-3
CASSLIRLAGYYTDTQYF
>.|TRBV19|TRBJ2-1
CASSKSPGVYNEQFF
>.|TRBV7-8|TRBJ1-6
CASSRFTTGREGSPLHF
>.|TRBV28|TRBJ2-6
CASSSYVRGSGANVLTF
>TRBD1|TRBV7-2|TRBJ2-2
CASSFGDSARELFF
>.|TRBV12-3/TRBV12-4|TRBJ1-2
CASSLGGAKGYTF
>TRBD1|TRBV29-1|TRBJ2-2
CSGGQRGSGELFF
>.|TRBV7-2|TRBJ1-5
CASSLDRYSNQPQHF
>.|TRBV7-2|TRBJ2-7
CASSSLRGRTYEQYF
>.|TRBV2|TRBJ1-1
CAAGEGQGAFF
>.|TRBV7-3|TRBJ2-2
CASSLSVNTGELFF
>TRBD1|TRBV7-3|TRBJ2-5
CASSLTRDRGETQYF
>.|TRBV7-3|TRBJ2-3
CASSLTDLNTQYF
>.|TRBV7-2|TRBJ2-2
CASSPRAWDGELFF
>.|TRBV13|TRBJ2-7
CASSTQLGGEQYF
>.|TRBV14|TRBJ2-1
CASSLKRGVEQFF
>.|TRBV7-2|TRBJ2-1
CASSAERNEQFF
>.|TRBV20-1|TRBJ2-3
CSVPPSGTDTQYF
>TRBD1|TRBV28|TRBJ2-3
CASVAGGADTQYF
>TRBD1|TRBV7-8|TRBJ1-2
CASSPWVIWTGSYGYTF
>.|TRBV6-6|TRBJ2-7
CASMDTNSPDEQYF
>TRBD2|TRBV11-3|TRBJ2-5
CASSPRASGDQETQYF
>.|TRBV19|TRBJ1-2
CASSRGPPGDYGYTF
>.|TRBV20-1|TRBJ1-1
CSARDTGRGTEAFF